This T cell receptor (beta chain) originates from a study of cytomegalovirus exposure and HLA in healthy donors. Study findings and constraints: The classifier reportedly diagnosed cytomegalovirus status with high sensitivity and specificity. Later analysis reportedly placed an Asian-associated ancestry cluster below the roughly 700-donor mean in N-insertions. When a later analysis compared HLA-associated TCR beta chains with equally common others, the HLA-associated chains turned out to be more clonally expanded and to have lower generation probabilities.

Remarks on this clone: Its antigen is unidentified.

Germline loops: CDR1 MNHEY, CDR2 SMNVEV (reference sequence). The length of the CDR3 is 16 residues. V lost 8 bases and J lost 2, with 22 bases in between. The PCR contained 60 Vbeta and 13 Jbeta primers. Some clones are missing from TCRdb's copy, which holds only in-frame ones; the method was immunoSEQ multiplex PCR. The table shows approximately 120,000 clones, with about 68% occurring only once. This sequence joins TRBV27 and TRBJ2-7; possibly TRBD1 for D (6 bases). This sequence originates from a man aged 40-55 years in good health and CMV-seropositive. Sample: PBMCs. CDR3 region: CASAEHRTEGTYEQYF. As DNA, the CDR3 is TGTGCCAGCGCAGAACACCGGACAGAGGGGACCTACGAGCAGTACTTC.